This T cell receptor (beta chain) was retrieved from a study of neurological immune-mediated disorders. Trimming took 4 bases from V and 10 from J; bases not matched to a gene: 10. Germline CDR1 is DFQATT and CDR2 is SNEGSKA (reference sequence). The length of the CDR3 is 15 residues. This clonotype was picked up many times. TCRdb re-derived calls from the 5' RACE reads in MiXCR, one entry per CDR3 protein. The repertoire holds about 62,000 distinct CDR3 sequences, with 3.5% to 4.5% as singletons. For the unsorted libraries, 2 million PBMCs stored at -80 C served as input. The sequence came from a woman aged 45-60 years with multiple sclerosis. V is TRBV20-1 and J is TRBJ2-1; 13 bases are shared with TRBD2. Sequencing was carried out using PBMCs. The CDR3, as DNA: TGCAGTGCTAAACTCCGCTTGACTAGCGGGAGGGAGCAGTTCTTC. Translated: CSAKLRLTSGREQFF.